The rows below give T cell receptor beta chains drawn from one sample of a study of cytomegalovirus exposure and HLA in healthy donors. Data came from immunoSEQ multiplex PCR; TCRdb stores just in-frame clones and leaves some out. The sample carries more than 100,000 clones, 75% to 80% recorded once. The sequencing sample was made of PBMCs. The receptors originated from a woman under 40 in good health and CMV-seropositive. CDR3s include the opening cysteine and the closing phenylalanine or tryptophan. D genes are given only for firm matches. Size is omitted from some rows. Given values are once, few, many or a class for expanded clones.

TRBV6-6	.	TRBJ2-2	.	TGTGCCAGCCGACCGGGCGGGGATGTCGGGGAGCTGTTTTTT	CASRPGGDVGELFF
TRBV7-5	.	TRBJ2-1	.	TGTGTCAGAAGCTCCGAAAGCGGGGGGCATGGGGATGAGCAGTTCTTC	CVRSSESGGHGDEQFF
TRBV18	.	TRBJ2-7	.	TGTGCCAGCTCCACACCAGCCGGCCGGAGCTACGAGCAGTACTTC	CASSTPAGRSYEQYF
TRBV28	.	TRBJ1-5	few	TGTGCCAGCAGTTCACCCTATAGCAATCAGCCCCAGCATTTT	CASSSPYSNQPQHF
TRBV15	.	TRBJ2-4	few	TGTGCCACCAGCAGAGATCCGGGGGGCTTGACCAAAAACATTCAGTACTTC	CATSRDPGGLTKNIQYF
TRBV5-1	.	TRBJ1-1	few	TGTGCCAGCAGTATACGGACAAGGTACACTGAAGCTTTCTTT	CASSIRTRYTEAFF
TRBV7-2	.	TRBJ1-5	.	TGTGCCAGCAGCTATGGGTGGGGCAACATGGGAAATCAGCCCCAGCATTTT	CASSYGWGNMGNQPQHF
TRBV9	TRBD1	TRBJ2-7	.	TGTGCCAGCAGCGTAGCGGGACAGGGGGCTTACGAGCAGTACTTC	CASSVAGQGAYEQYF
TRBV2	TRBD2	TRBJ2-7	.	TGTGCCACCGGGACTAGCGGGGCGGGTGAGCAGTACTTC	CATGTSGAGEQYF
TRBV5-1	.	TRBJ2-2	.	TGCGCCAGCAGCTCCGGGGTCCACACCACCGGGGAGCTGTTTTTT	CASSSGVHTTGELFF
TRBV30	.	TRBJ1-2	.	TGTGCCTGGAGTGTAGAGGTGCCCCAGACGCGTGGCTACACCTTC	CAWSVEVPQTRGYTF
TRBV28	.	TRBJ1-2	few	TGTGCCAGCAGTGCGGGGAACTATGGCTACACCTTC	CASSAGNYGYTF
TRBV6-1	TRBD1	TRBJ1-2	.	TGTGCCAGCACCATGGGACAGGGCTATGGCTACACCTTC	CASTMGQGYGYTF
TRBV19	.	TRBJ1-2	once	TGTGCCAGTAGTCCCCGGACAGCGGACGGCTACACCTTC	CASSPRTADGYTF
TRBV11-3	.	TRBJ2-1	.	TGTGCCAGCAGCTTAGGCCGGACACGCTCCTACAATGAGCAGTTCTTC	CASSLGRTRSYNEQFF
TRBV11-2	TRBD1	TRBJ2-7	once	TGTGCCAGCAGCGACAGGGTCTACGAGCAGTACTTC	CASSDRVYEQYF
TRBV25-1	TRBD1	TRBJ2-1	.	TGTGCCAGCAGTGGCCCAGGGGGCCGTCCAGACTACAATGAGCAGTTCTTC	CASSGPGGRPDYNEQFF
TRBV15	TRBD1	TRBJ2-7	once	TGTGCCACCAGCAAGACAGGGCACGAGCAGTACTTC	CATSKTGHEQYF
TRBV7-9	.	TRBJ1-2	.	TGTGCCAGCAGCCGGGATACTCTCTATGGCTACACCTTC	CASSRDTLYGYTF
TRBV5-8	TRBD2	TRBJ2-3	.	TGTGCCAGCAGCCCCGGACTAGCGAGGGATACGCAGTATTTT	CASSPGLARDTQYF
TRBV10-3	TRBD1	TRBJ2-7	.	TGTGCCATCAGTGGGGACAGGGGGAACGAGCAGTACTTC	CAISGDRGNEQYF
TRBV6-1	TRBD2	TRBJ2-7	few	TGTGCCAGCAATCTGAGCGGGGGAAGCTACGAGCAGTACTTC	CASNLSGGSYEQYF
TRBV4-3	.	TRBJ1-2	few	TGCGCCAGCAGCCCCGTCAGGGGATACTATGGCTACACCTTC	CASSPVRGYYGYTF
TRBV10-3	TRBD1	TRBJ2-1	few	TGTGCCATTCGGGACAGCCACAATGAGCAGTTCTTC	CAIRDSHNEQFF
TRBV6-1	.	TRBJ1-6	once	TGTGCCAGCAGTGAAGCCCACCGCAGCTCCTATAATTCACCCCTCCACTTT	CASSEAHRSSYNSPLHF
TRBV9	.	TRBJ1-2	few	TGTGCCAGCAGCGTTACCTCGACAGCTAACTATGGCTACACCTTC	CASSVTSTANYGYTF
TRBV15	.	TRBJ2-2	.	TGTGCCACCAGACCAGGGGAGGGGGAGCTGTTTTTT	CATRPGEGELFF
TRBV28	TRBD1	TRBJ2-7	.	TGTGCCAGCAGTCATCACAGGGGGGATGCCTACGAGCAGTACTTC	CASSHHRGDAYEQYF
TRBV5-4	.	TRBJ2-3	.	TGTGCCAGCAGTCAGGTCACAGATACGCAGTATTTT	CASSQVTDTQYF
TRBV6-6	TRBD1	TRBJ1-5	.	TGTGCCAGCAGACGGGGACAGGCCGGCAATCAGCCCCAGCATTTT	CASRRGQAGNQPQHF
TRBV27	.	TRBJ2-7	once	TGTGCCAGCGAGGGAGGCAGGAGAGGGTCCTACGAGCAGTACTTC	CASEGGRRGSYEQYF
TRBV15	TRBD1	TRBJ1-2	.	TGTGCCACCAGCAGCCTGACAGGGGGCGTTCGCTATGGCTACACCTTC	CATSSLTGGVRYGYTF
TRBV2	.	TRBJ1-2	.	TGTGCCAGCAGTAGGGCAGGGAAGGGCTATGGCTACACCTTC	CASSRAGKGYGYTF
TRBV6-5	.	TRBJ1-1	.	TGTGCCAGCAGCTTGGGCTTTAGGACTGAAGCTTTCTTT	CASSLGFRTEAFF
TRBV19	TRBD2	TRBJ2-1	.	TGTGCCAGTAGTAGGCCCCCTCGGGGGGGGCAGTTCTTC	CASSRPPRGGQFF
TRBV2	.	TRBJ1-2	.	TGTGCCAGCACGGCGCAGAGGAGCTATGGCTACACCTTC	CASTAQRSYGYTF
TRBV5-1	.	TRBJ2-6	.	TGCGCCAGCAGCTTTGGGCAGGCCGCTTTGGGTAGGGCCAACGTCCTGACTTTC	CASSFGQAALGRANVLTF
TRBV7-6	.	TRBJ2-2	.	TGTGCCAGCAGCCCCCTCTCGGGACATCGGTTTGGGGAGCTGTTTTTT	CASSPLSGHRFGELFF
TRBV4-3	.	TRBJ2-7	few	TGCGCCAGCAGCCCAAGGTCGGGTCGGAACGAGCAGTACTTC	CASSPRSGRNEQYF
TRBV7-2	TRBD2	TRBJ2-7	.	TGTGCCAGCAGCTCAATAAGCGGGAACCGCTACGAGCAGTACTTC	CASSSISGNRYEQYF
TRBV2	.	TRBJ2-7	.	TGTGCCAGCAGTGAACGGGGTATGGTCTACGAGCAGTACTTC	CASSERGMVYEQYF
TRBV5-5	TRBD1	TRBJ1-1	.	TGTGCCAGCAGCATACAGGGGGCGTTTACTGAAGCTTTCTTT	CASSIQGAFTEAFF
TRBV4-3	.	TRBJ2-5	.	TGCGCCAGCAGCTCCGAGCGGGCATCGCAACAGTACTTC	CASSSERASQQYF
TRBV7-3	.	TRBJ2-2	.	TGTGCCAGCAGCTTAAGAGGCGGGGGCGTAAGAAACACCGGGGAGCTGTTTTTT	CASSLRGGGVRNTGELFF
TRBV5-1	TRBD2	TRBJ2-1	.	TGCGCCAGCAGCTACGGGACTAGCGGTGAAAATGAGCAGTTCTTC	CASSYGTSGENEQFF
TRBV11-2	TRBD1	TRBJ1-3	.	TGTGCCAGCAGTGCGGGGGGAAACAGGGGGCAGGGAAACACCATATATTTT	CASSAGGNRGQGNTIYF